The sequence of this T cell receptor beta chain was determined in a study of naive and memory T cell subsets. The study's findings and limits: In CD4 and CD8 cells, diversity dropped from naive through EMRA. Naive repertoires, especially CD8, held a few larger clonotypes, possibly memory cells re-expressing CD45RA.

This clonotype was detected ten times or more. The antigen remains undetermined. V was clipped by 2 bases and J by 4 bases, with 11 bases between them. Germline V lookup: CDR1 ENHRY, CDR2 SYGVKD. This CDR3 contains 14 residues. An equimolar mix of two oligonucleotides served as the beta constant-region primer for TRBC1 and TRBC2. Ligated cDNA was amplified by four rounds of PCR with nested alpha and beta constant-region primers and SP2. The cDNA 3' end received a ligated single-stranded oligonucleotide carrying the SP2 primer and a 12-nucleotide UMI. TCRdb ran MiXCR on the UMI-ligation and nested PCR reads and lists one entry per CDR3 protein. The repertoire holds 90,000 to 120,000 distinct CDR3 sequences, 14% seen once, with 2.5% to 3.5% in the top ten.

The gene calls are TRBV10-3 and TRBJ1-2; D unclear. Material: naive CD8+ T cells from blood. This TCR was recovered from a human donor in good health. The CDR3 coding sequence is TGTGCCATCAGTGAGAGTGGGAGTGGCTATGGCTACACCTTC. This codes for CAISESGSGYGYTF.